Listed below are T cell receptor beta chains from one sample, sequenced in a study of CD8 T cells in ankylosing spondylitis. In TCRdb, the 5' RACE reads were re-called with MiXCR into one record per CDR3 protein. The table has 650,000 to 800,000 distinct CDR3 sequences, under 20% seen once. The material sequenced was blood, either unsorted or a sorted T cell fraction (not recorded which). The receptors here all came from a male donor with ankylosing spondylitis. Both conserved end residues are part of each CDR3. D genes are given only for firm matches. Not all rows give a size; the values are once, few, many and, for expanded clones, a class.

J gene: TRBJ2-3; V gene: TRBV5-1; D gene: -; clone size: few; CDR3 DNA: TGCGCCAGCAGCTGGAACGTCAGGGACTTTAGCACAGATACGCAGTATTTT; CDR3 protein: CASSWNVRDFSTDTQYF
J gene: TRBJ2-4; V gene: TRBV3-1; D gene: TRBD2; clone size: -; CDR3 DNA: TGTGCCAGCAGCCAAGCCTTGGGACTAGCGGGGACCTTC; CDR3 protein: CASSQALGLAGTF
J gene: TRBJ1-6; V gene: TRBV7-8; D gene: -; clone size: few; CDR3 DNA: TGTGCCAGCAGCTTAGGGGTCGGGGGGGACACCCGCTCCTATAATTCACCCCTCCACTTT; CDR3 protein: CASSLGVGGDTRSYNSPLHF
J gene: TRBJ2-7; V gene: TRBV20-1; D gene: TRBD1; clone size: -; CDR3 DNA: TGCAGTGCTAGAGCCGACACAGGGGACGGATACGAGCAGTACTTC; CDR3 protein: CSARADTGDGYEQYF
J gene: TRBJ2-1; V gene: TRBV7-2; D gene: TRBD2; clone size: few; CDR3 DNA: TGTGCCAGCAGCCCTACTAGCGGGAGTAACAATGAGCAGTTCTTC; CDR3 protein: CASSPTSGSNNEQFF
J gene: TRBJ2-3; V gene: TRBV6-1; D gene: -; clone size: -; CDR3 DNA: TGTGCCAGCAACCTGGCGCGGGGCACAGATACGCAGTATTTT; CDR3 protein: CASNLARGTDTQYF
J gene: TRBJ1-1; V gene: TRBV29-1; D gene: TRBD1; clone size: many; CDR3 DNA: TGCAGCGTTCAGACAGGGGAAGGATTGGACACTGAAGCTTTCTTT; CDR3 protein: CSVQTGEGLDTEAFF
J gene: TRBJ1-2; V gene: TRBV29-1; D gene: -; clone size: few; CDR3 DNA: TGCAGCGTTGATAAGACCTATGGCTACACCTTC; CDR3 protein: CSVDKTYGYTF
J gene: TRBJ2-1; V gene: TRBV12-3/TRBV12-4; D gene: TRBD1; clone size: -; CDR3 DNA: TGTGCCAGCAGCCCTGACAGGGGGCATGAGCAGTTCTTC; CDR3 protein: CASSPDRGHEQFF
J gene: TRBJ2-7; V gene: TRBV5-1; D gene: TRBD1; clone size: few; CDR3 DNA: TGCGCCAGCAGCTTCAAACGCGTCATGGGACAGGGGGGCCACGAGCAGTACTTC; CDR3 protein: CASSFKRVMGQGGHEQYF
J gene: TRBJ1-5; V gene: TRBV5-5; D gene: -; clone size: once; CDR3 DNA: TGTGCCAGCAGCACTATGGGACGAGGAGACAATCAGCCCCAGCATTTT; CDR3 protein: CASSTMGRGDNQPQHF
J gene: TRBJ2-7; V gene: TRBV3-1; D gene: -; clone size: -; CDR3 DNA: TGTGCCAGCAGCCAACGGGCCTACGAGCAGTACTTC; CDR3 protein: CASSQRAYEQYF
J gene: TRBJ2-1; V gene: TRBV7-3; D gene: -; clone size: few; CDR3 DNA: TGTGCCAGCAGCTTAGGGTGGGGGTTAGAGCAGTTCTTC; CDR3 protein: CASSLGWGLEQFF
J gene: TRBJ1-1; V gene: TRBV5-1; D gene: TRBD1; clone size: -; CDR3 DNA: TGCGCCACCCGATTGACAGGGGCGGACACTGAAGCTTTCTTT; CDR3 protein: CATRLTGADTEAFF
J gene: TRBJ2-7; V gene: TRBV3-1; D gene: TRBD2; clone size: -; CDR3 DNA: TGTGCCAGCAGCCAAGATTTTAGGGCTAGCGGGAGGTTTTTCTTAGCGACCTACGAGCAGTACTTC; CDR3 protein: CASSQDFRASGRFFLATYEQYF
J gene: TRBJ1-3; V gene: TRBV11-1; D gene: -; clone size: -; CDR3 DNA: TGTGCCAGCAGCCCGTCGGCCGGGGCCGGAACGGGCCTCTCTGGAAACACCATATATTTT; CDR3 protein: CASSPSAGAGTGLSGNTIYF
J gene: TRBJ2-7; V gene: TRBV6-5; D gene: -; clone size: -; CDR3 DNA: TGTGCCAGCAGTTACTCGAACCGGGACTACGAGCAGTACTTC; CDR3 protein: CASSYSNRDYEQYF
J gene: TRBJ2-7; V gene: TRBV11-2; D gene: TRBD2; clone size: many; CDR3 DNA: TGTGCCAGCAGCCGTGGGACTAGCCGAAACTACGAGCAGTACTTC; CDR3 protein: CASSRGTSRNYEQYF
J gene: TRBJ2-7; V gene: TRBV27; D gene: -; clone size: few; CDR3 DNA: TGTGCCAGCAGGGCGGACTCAACGCTTACCTACGAGCAGTACTTC; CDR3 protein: CASRADSTLTYEQYF
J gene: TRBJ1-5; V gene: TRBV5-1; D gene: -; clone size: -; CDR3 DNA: TGCGCCAGCAGCTTGGGAAACCTTAACAATCAGCCCCAGCATTTT; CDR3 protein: CASSLGNLNNQPQHF
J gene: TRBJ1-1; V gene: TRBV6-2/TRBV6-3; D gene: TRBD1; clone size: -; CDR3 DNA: TGTGCCAGCAGCCACGACAGGGAGGACACTGAAGCTTTCTTT; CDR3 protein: CASSHDREDTEAFF
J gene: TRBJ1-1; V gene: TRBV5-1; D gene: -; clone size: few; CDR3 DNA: TGCGCCAGCAGGTTCGGACAGAACACTGAAGCTTTCTTT; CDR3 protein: CASRFGQNTEAFF
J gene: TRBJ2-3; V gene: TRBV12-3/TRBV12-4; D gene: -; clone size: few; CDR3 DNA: -; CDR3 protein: CASSSSMTSGSPVSIDTQYF
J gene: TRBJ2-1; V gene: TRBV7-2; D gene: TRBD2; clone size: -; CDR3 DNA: TGTGCCAGCAGCTTAGGTACTAGCGGGAGTCAAAAGCAGTTCTTC; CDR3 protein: CASSLGTSGSQKQFF
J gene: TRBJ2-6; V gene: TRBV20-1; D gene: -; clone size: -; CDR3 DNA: TGCAGTGCTAGTCCCGGGGGCGGTTTCTCTGGGGCCAACGTCCTGACTTTC; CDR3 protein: CSASPGGGFSGANVLTF
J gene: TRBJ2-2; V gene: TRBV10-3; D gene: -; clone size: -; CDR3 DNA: TGTGCCATCAGTGAGGGGGACGGGAGGAACACCGGGGAGCTGTTTTTT; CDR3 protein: CAISEGDGRNTGELFF
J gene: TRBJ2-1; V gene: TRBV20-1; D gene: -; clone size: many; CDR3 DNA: TGCAGTGCAAAGGTGCGACTAGACGATGAGCAGTTCTTC; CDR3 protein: CSAKVRLDDEQFF
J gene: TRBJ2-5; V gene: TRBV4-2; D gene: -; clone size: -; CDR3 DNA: TGTGCCAGCAGCCAAGATCCAGGGACCCAAGAGACCCAGTACTTC; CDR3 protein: CASSQDPGTQETQYF
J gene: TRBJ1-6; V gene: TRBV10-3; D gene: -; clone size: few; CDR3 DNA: TGTGCCATCAGTGAGCGGCAGATTAATTCACCCCTCCACTTT; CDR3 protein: CAISERQINSPLHF
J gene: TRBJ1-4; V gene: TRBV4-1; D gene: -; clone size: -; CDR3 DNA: TGCGCCAGCAGCCAGCATCCGGACGGACCTAATGAAAAACTGTTTTTT; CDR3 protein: CASSQHPDGPNEKLFF